These 12 T cell receptor beta chains were sequenced from one sample in a study of blood T cell repertoires in COVID-19. Clones were read by immunoSEQ multiplex PCR, and TCRdb kept only the in-frame ones, dropping some. The sample carries fewer than 700,000 clones, 70% to 90% recorded once. The specimen sequenced was peripheral blood. Receptors were obtained from a woman between 50 and 59 years old with COVID-19, enrolled during active disease.

The J gene is TRBJ2-2, the V gene TRBV5-1; weak D call: TRBD2 (6 bases). The CDR3 is 14 amino acids. V lost 4 bases to trimming and J lost 5 bases, with 12 bases between them. Germline lookup yields CDR1 SGHRS and CDR2 YFSETQ. The CDR3 DNA reads TGCGCCAGCAGCACCTTGGGGGGTACCGGGGAGCTGTTTTTT. The encoded protein is CASSTLGGTGELFF. The variable domain in full, completed from reference TRBV5-1 and TRBJ2-2, reads KAGVTQTPRYLIKTRGQQVTLSCSPISGHRSVSWYQQTPGQGLQFLFEYFSETQRNKGNFPGRFSGRQFSNSRSEMNVSTLELGDSALYLCASSTLGGTGELFFGEGSRLTVL.

This chain joins TRBV19 and TRBJ1-1, with unresolved D. Trimming took off 0 bases at V and 0 bases at J, with 8 bases between the two ends. Germline CDR1 is LNHDA and CDR2 is SQIVND (reference sequence). CDR3 length: 15 residues. The chain's CDR3 is CASSIDRVLNTEAFF. The CDR3 DNA is TGTGCCAGTAGTATAGATCGGGTATTGAACACTGAAGCTTTCTTT.

The V and J genes are TRBV9 and TRBJ2-7, with 7 bases aligning to TRBD1. The CDR3 length is 15 residues. V lost 3 bases and J lost 2; bases outside the gene matches: 8. Germline CDR1 SGDLS, CDR2 YYNGEE. The CDR3 DNA reads as TGTGCCAGCAGCGCCTCCGGGACAGCCGCCTACGAGCAGTACTTC. The encoded protein is CASSASGTAAYEQYF. Using reference TRBV9 and TRBJ2-7 for the parts outside the CDR3, the full variable domain is DSGVTQTPKHLITATGQRVTLRCSPRSGDLSVYWYQQSLDQGLQFLIQYYNGEERAKGNILERFSAQQFPDLHSELNLSSLELGDSALYFCASSASGTAAYEQYFGPGTRLTVT.

The chain uses TRBV14 and TRBJ1-2, with D possibly matching TRBD1 (5 bases). Germline assignment: CDR1 SGHDN and CDR2 FVKESK. This CDR3 region has 13 residues. Between the trimmed V and J ends, which lost 5 bases and 4 bases, there was a span of 11 bases. This CDR3 reads CASSYLGGYGYTF. CDR3 DNA: TGTGCCAGCAGCTACCTCGGGGGCTATGGCTACACCTTC.

This chain connects TRBV18 to TRBJ2-1; TRBD2 is a possible D gene (5 bases). The CDR3 runs 15 residues. Germline loops: CDR1 KGHSH, CDR2 LQKENI. Trimming left V 3 bases short and J 5 bases short, with 14 bases between. CDR3 DNA: TGTGCCAGCTCACCCTCCGGGGTTCCACACAATGAGCAGTTCTTC. It encodes CASSPSGVPHNEQFF.

The CDR3 loop reads CASSRTALNSPLHF. The CDR3 DNA reads as TGCGCCAGCAGCCGGACAGCCCTTAATTCACCCCTCCACTTT. The chain combines TRBV5-1 with TRBJ1-6; TRBD1 might be the D (6 bases). CDR1 SGHRS and CDR2 YFSETQ come from the germline V gene. The CDR3 length is 14 residues. V shed 4 bases and J shed 6 bases, with 11 bases lying between them. Full variable domain (outside the CDR3, taken from reference TRBV5-1 and TRBJ1-6): KAGVTQTPRYLIKTRGQQVTLSCSPISGHRSVSWYQQTPGQGLQFLFEYFSETQRNKGNFPGRFSGRQFSNSRSEMNVSTLELGDSALYLCASSRTALNSPLHFGNGTRLTVT.

The V gene is TRBV19, the J gene TRBJ2-5; D remains unclear. V was pared by 5 bases and J by 0 bases, with 7 bases between. Germline V lookup: CDR1 LNHDA, CDR2 SQIVND (reference sequence). CDR3 size: 13 residues. Here the CDR3 reads CASSEQNQETQYF. In DNA form, the CDR3 reads TGTGCCAGTAGTGAACAGAACCAAGAGACCCAGTACTTC.

The chain couples TRBV6-2 or TRBV6-3 to TRBJ1-4; 9 bases are a match to TRBD1. V lost 4 bases and J lost 8; bases outside the gene matches: 11. The germline CDR1 and CDR2 sequences are MNHEY and SVGEGT. The CDR3 is made up of 16 amino acids. CDR3 bases: TGTGCCAGCAGTTCCGGGACAGGGATCGTATGGGAAAAACTGTTTTTT. This translates into CASSSGTGIVWEKLFF.

This clone was detected once. The chain employs TRBV5-1 and TRBJ2-7; D might be TRBD1 (5 bases). Trimming took 0 bases from V and 0 from J, leaving 16 bases between them. The CDR3 is 17 amino acids. Looked up from germline, CDR1 is SGHRS and CDR2 is YFSETQ. The CDR3 DNA follows: TGCGCCAGCAGCTTGGCCCCTGGACACGAAACCTCCTACGAGCAGTACTTC. Residues: CASSLAPGHETSYEQYF.

The chain uses TRBV27 and TRBJ1-2; 7 positions agree with TRBD1. CDR3 length: 15 residues. Per the germline V gene, CDR1 is MNHEY and CDR2 is SMNVEV (reference sequence). The V and J ends lost 2 bases and 4 bases, in that order; junction bases with no gene match: 7. Written as DNA, the CDR3 is TGTGCCAGCAGTTTACGGGCAGGGGGTTTCTATGGCTACACCTTC. Amino acids: CASSLRAGGFYGYTF.

This chain uses TRBV6-5 with TRBJ1-5; tentatively, D is TRBD1 (5 bases). This CDR3 is 14 amino acids long. Germline V lookup: CDR1 MNHEY, CDR2 SVGAGI. V was cut by 5 bases and J by 7 bases, with 15 bases left in between. Written as DNA, the CDR3 is TGTGCCAGCAGTCCTGCGACAGTAGACCAGCCCCAGCATTTT. Translated: CASSPATVDQPQHF.

This chain links TRBV11-1 with TRBJ2-5; the match to TRBD2 covers 9 bases. V dropped 5 bases and J dropped 3; count of bases not matched to a gene: 1. CDR1 SGHAT and CDR2 FQDESV come from the germline V gene (reference sequence). This CDR3 is 13 amino acids long. CDR3 coding DNA: TGTGCCAGCAGCCAGCGGGAGGAAGAGACCCAGTACTTC. Protein sequence: CASSQREEETQYF.